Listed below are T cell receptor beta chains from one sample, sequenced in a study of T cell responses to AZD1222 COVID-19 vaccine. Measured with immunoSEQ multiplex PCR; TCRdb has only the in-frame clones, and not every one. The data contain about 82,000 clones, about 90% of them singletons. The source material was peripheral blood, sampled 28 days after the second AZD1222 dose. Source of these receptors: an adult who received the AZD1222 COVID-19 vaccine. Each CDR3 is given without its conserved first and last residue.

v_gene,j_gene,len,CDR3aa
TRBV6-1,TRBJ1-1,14,ASSETTDVGGTEAF
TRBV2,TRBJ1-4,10,ASGTGVGKLF
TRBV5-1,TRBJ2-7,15,ASSLALGYEGSYEQY
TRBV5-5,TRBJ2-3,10,ASSNTADTQY
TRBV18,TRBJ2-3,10,ASSPYTDTQY
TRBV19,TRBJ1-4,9,ASSIGPGLF
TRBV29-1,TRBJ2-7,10,SVKSGDYEQY
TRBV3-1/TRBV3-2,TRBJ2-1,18,ASSPTGGSGGLRLYNEQF
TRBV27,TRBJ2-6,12,ASSSGSGANVLT
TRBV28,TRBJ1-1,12,ASSLEPDRALGF
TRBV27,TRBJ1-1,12,ASTLSPGTGKAF
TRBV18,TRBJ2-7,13,ASSLPRGVAYEQY
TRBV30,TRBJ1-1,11,AWRVSRDTEAF
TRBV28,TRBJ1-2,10,ASRPGVHGYT
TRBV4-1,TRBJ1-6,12,ASSQETANSPLH
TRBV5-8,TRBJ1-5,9,ASSFNQPQH
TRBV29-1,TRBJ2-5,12,SVDSGGARETQY
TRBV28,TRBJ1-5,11,ATTHREDQPQH
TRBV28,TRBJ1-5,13,ASRPGQGWNQPQH
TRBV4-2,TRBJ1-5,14,ASSQDSGTGDQPQH
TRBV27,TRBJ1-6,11,ASTFGINSPLH
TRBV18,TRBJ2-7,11,ASSPLDSYEQY
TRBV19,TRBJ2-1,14,ASSIPYRGRGNEQF
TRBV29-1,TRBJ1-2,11,SVDPGLGIGYT
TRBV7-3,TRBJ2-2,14,ASSSSGTANTGELF
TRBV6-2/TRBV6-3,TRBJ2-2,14,ASSLDSLANTGELF